The 17 T cell receptor beta chains below were found in one sample sequenced in a study of CXCR3-negative and CXCR3-positive naive CD8 T cells. The libraries of TRB cDNA were constructed through 5' RACE using UMI labels. TCRdb reanalyzed the 5' RACE reads, giving one entry per CDR3 protein sequence and no DNA. The repertoire table contains tens of thousands of distinct CDR3 sequences. Sequencing was done on a sample of memory CD8+ T cells from blood. These receptors were taken from a human donor in good health. Some clones in this sample may be carry-over from other donors' samples.

V and J are TRBV15 and TRBJ1-1. The CDR3 runs to 11 residues. CDR1 and CDR2 (germline): LNHNV, YYDKDF (reference sequence). CDR3: CATRGNTEAFF.

This clonotype ranks as medium-sized in terms of frequency. The J gene is TRBJ2-5, the V gene TRBV29-1; TCRdb designates TRBD1, a call that cannot be tested without DNA. Germline assignment: CDR1 SQVTM and CDR2 ANQGSEA. CDR3 length: 13 residues. CDR3 region: CSVEGDKQETQYF.

The chain recombines TRBV29-1 with TRBJ2-5; TCRdb designates TRBD2, a call that cannot be tested without DNA. CDR1 SQVTM and CDR2 ANQGSEA come from the germline V gene. The CDR3 runs to 11 residues. This chain's CDR3 is CSGGVEGTQYF.

V and J are TRBV20-1 and TRBJ2-3; TCRdb selects TRBD2, and the lack of DNA leaves this call unchecked. The germline CDR1 and CDR2 sequences are DFQATT and SNEGSKA (reference sequence). There are 15 residues in the CDR3. CDR3 sequence: CSPHETSGGPDTQYF.

The rearrangement joins TRBV2 to TRBJ2-3; checking the TCRdb D call of TRBD1 is not possible without DNA. CDR3 length: 15 residues. From germline, CDR1 is SNHLY and CDR2 FYNNEI. The chain's CDR3 is CASSEGAHGTDTQYF.

The chain employs TRBV4-1 and TRBJ2-7. The CDR3 covers 14 residues. The germline V gene encodes CDR1 MGHRA and CDR2 YSYEKL. The CDR3 is CASSQGLLMGEQYF.

The chain joins TRBV5-1 to TRBJ2-2; TCRdb's D call of TRBD1 is untestable without DNA. Germline V gene lookup returns CDR1 SGHRS and CDR2 YFSETQ. The CDR3 covers 15 residues. The chain's CDR3 is CASSAGQGWTGELFF.

V and J are TRBV19 and TRBJ2-3; the D call of TRBD2 rests on TCRdb alone, since no DNA is present to check it. Germline CDR1 reads LNHDA; CDR2 reads SQIVND (reference sequence). The CDR3 has 17 residues. The CDR3: CASSIARTSPSTDTQYF.

This chain links TRBV28 with TRBJ2-7; TCRdb returns TRBD1, unconfirmable since there is no DNA. This CDR3 is built from 15 residues. CDR1 and CDR2 from the germline V gene are MDHEN and SYDVKM. CDR3 loop: CASSLVYPGSYEQYF.

The J gene is TRBJ2-7, the V gene TRBV28; TCRdb's D call, TRBD1, is unchecked because there is no DNA. The CDR3 is 18 amino acids. CDR1 is MDHEN and CDR2 is SYDVKM in the germline V gene. This CDR3 reads CASSVLGDTSKLSYEQYF.

This chain links TRBV29-1 with TRBJ2-1. From germline, CDR1 is SQVTM and CDR2 ANQGSEA. This CDR3 has 13 amino acids. CDR3: CSVEDPLYNEQFF.

The chain has TRBV4-1 and TRBJ2-1; TCRdb picks TRBD2, but there is no DNA to check that call. In germline, CDR1 is MGHRA, CDR2 YSYEKL. The CDR3 has 14 residues. CDR3 protein: CASSAGTNYNEQFF.

The chain is built from TRBV13 and TRBJ2-5. This CDR3 spans 13 amino acids. Germline-derived CDR1 and CDR2 are PRHDT and FYEKMQ (reference sequence). CDR3 loop: CASSHGSKETQYF.

The gene calls are TRBV4-3 and TRBJ2-1. The CDR3 extends over 15 amino acids. The V gene's germline CDR1 is LGHNA and CDR2 YSLEER. The CDR3 loop reads CASSEMYSSYNEQFF.

This chain connects TRBV5-1 to TRBJ2-7. Per the germline V gene, CDR1 is SGHRS and CDR2 is YFSETQ. The CDR3 spans 15 residues. CDR3 loop: CASSLGLEVDYEQYF.

The chain carries TRBV30 and TRBJ2-1; TCRdb outputs TRBD1, but without DNA this stays unchecked. Per the germline V gene, CDR1 is GTSNPN and CDR2 is SVGIG (reference sequence). This CDR3 region has 15 residues. The CDR3 here is CAWSTGTGGWDEQFF. The entire variable domain, with the rest obtained from reference TRBV30 and TRBJ2-1, is as follows: SQTIHQWPATLVQPVGSPLSLECTVEGTSNPNLYWYRQAAGRGLQLLFYSVGIGQISSEVPQNLSASRPQDRQFILSSKKLLLSDSGFYLCAWSTGTGGWDEQFFGPGTRLTVL.

This chain links TRBV13 with TRBJ1-2; without DNA, the TCRdb call of TRBD1 cannot be checked. CDR3 length equals 14 residues. CDR1 PRHDT and CDR2 FYEKMQ come from the germline V gene (reference sequence). The CDR3 sequence: CASSPGRANYGYTF. The variable domain in full, with the rest retrieved from reference TRBV13 and TRBJ1-2, is AAGVIQSPRHLIKEKRETATLKCYPIPRHDTVYWYQQGPGQDPQFLISFYEKMQSDKGSIPDRFSAQQFSDYHSELNMSSLELGDSALYFCASSPGRANYGYTFGSGTRLTVV.